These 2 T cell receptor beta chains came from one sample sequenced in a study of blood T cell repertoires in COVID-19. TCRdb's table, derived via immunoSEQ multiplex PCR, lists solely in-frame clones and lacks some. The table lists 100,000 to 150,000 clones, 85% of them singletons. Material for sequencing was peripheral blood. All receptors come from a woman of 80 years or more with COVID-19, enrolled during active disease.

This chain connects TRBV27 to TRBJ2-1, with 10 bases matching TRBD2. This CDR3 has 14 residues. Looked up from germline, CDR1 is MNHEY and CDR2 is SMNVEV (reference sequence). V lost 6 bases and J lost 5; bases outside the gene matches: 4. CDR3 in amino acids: CASRQGLADNEQFF. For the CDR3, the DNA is TGTGCCAGCAGACAAGGACTAGCGGACAATGAGCAGTTCTTC.

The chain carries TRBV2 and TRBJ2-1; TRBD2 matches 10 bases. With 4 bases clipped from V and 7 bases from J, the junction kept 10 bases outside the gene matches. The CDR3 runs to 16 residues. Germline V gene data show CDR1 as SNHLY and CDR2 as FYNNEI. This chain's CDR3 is CASSAAASGSKNEQFF. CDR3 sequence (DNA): TGTGCCAGCAGTGCCGCGGCTAGCGGGAGTAAGAATGAGCAGTTCTTC.